This entry lists 8 T cell receptor beta chains sequenced from one sample in a study of CD8+CD57+ T cells in acquired aplastic anemia (dated by TCRdb to between 2017 and 2018). TCRdb names Illumina HiSeq 2000 as the instrument used. Genomic DNA served as template for TCR beta VDJ combination and CDR3 sequence profiling. The public reads were reprocessed in TCRdb via fastp at Q25 and MiXCR, keeping in-frame beta chains. Rows matching on CDR3 protein sequence are summarized as one entry with the most common DNA and genes. The sample contains about 210,000 distinct CDR3 sequences, about 37% of them found a single time. Together, the top ten hold 1.1% of the sample. The sample taken for sequencing was sorted CD4+, CD8+, or CD8+CD57+ T cells (not recorded which) from PBMCs. The receptor set was obtained from a human donor in good health, serving as a control.

This clonotype was seen a few times. This CDR3 is CASTETGYTGNTIYF. CDR3 bases: TGTGCCAGCACCGAGACAGGTTACACTGGAAACACCATATATTTT. The chain carries TRBV28 and TRBJ1-3; a weak D match, TRBD1 (6 bases). Trimming shortened V by 7 bases and J by 2 bases, and 15 bases separated the two germline ends. Germline V gene sequence: CDR1 MDHEN, CDR2 SYDVKM. The CDR3 consists of 15 residues.

V and J are TRBV25-1 and TRBJ2-7, with TRBD2 matching over 10 bases. This CDR3 has 16 amino acids. V shed 8 bases and J 1 base; nucleotides not matched to a gene: 11. In germline, CDR1 is MGHDK, CDR2 SYGVNS. The CDR3 sequence is CASVSIPGLASYEQYF. The CDR3 DNA reads as TGTGCCAGCGTATCAATACCGGGACTAGCGTCCTACGAGCAGTACTTC.

This clonotype occurred many times. The chain combines TRBV4-2 with TRBJ2-7; a possible D gene is TRBD2 (6 bases). The CDR3 covers 14 residues. V lost 6 bases to trimming and J lost 5 bases, with 17 bases between them. CDR1 is LGHNA, CDR2 YNFKEQ, per germline. The DNA of the CDR3 is TGTGCCAGCAGGGATCCCGGGAGTCCCAACGAGCAGTACTTC. Amino acid sequence: CASRDPGSPNEQYF.

CDR3: CASGREYGYTF. CDR3 DNA: TGTGCCAGCGGGAGGGAATATGGCTACACCTTC. The rearrangement joins TRBV2 to TRBJ1-2; D remains ambiguous. Germline CDR1 SNHLY, CDR2 FYNNEI. V gave up 8 bases and J gave up 5 bases, with 9 bases separating them. This CDR3 has 11 residues.

This clonotype was detected many times. The rearrangement links TRBV6-1 to TRBJ2-3, with 8 nucleotides matching TRBD2. CDR3 size: 16 residues. Per the germline V gene, CDR1 is MNHNS and CDR2 is SASEGT. V shed 0 bases and J 4 bases; nucleotides not matched to a gene: 6. This CDR3 reads CASSEARAGVPDTQYF. As DNA, the CDR3 is TGTGCCAGCAGTGAAGCACGAGCGGGAGTCCCAGATACGCAGTATTTT.

This clonotype was detected ten times or more. This chain joins TRBV15 and TRBJ1-5, with no clear D. Germline CDR1 LNHNV, CDR2 YYDKDF (reference sequence). Trimming shortened V by 3 bases and J by 9 bases, and 12 bases separated the two germline ends. The CDR3 has 13 amino acids. As DNA, the CDR3 is TGTGCCACCAGCAGGACTTACACGATGCCCCAGCATTTT. Translated, it gives CATSRTYTMPQHF.

This clonotype was counted at least ten times. The chain combines TRBV19 with TRBJ2-2; TRBD1 matches at 10 bases. V lost 3 bases and J lost 6; bases outside the gene matches: 4. Per the germline V gene, CDR1 is LNHDA and CDR2 is SQIVND (reference sequence). CDR3 length: 15 amino acids. The CDR3 bases are TGTGCCAGTAGTATCGACAGGGGGCCGTCCGGGGAGCTGTTTTTT. It codes for CASSIDRGPSGELFF.

V usage is TRBV11-2 and J usage is TRBJ2-1; 9 bases line up with TRBD2. The germline gives CDR1 SGHAT, CDR2 FQNNGV. J gave up 7 bases and V 4 bases, and 8 bases lay outside the gene matches. The CDR3 length is 15 residues. CDR3 nucleotide sequence: TGTGCCAGCAGCTCGGTAGCGGGAGAATGGAATGAGCAGTTCTTC. Translated: CASSSVAGEWNEQFF.